Listed here is a single T cell receptor (beta chain). V was clipped by 4 bases and J by 7 bases; unmatched bases: 12. This CDR3 has 15 residues. Germline lookup yields CDR1 SEHNR and CDR2 FQNEAQ (reference sequence). This record comes from a study of blood T cell repertoires in COVID-19. Across the study: T cells, B-cell-depleted T cells, or PBMCs provided the cDNA or gDNA that served as material.

In the source study's methods: Estimation of nucleated cell counts relied on the amplification of reference gene primers. This table comes from immunoSEQ multiplex PCR, and its TCRdb copy is limited to in-frame clones, with some not included. That table is the source of V, J and clone size, and D and trimming were worked out from the DNA. The sample lists 20,000 to 25,000 clones, 80% occurring once. The V call is TRBV7-9, the J call TRBJ2-7; 8 bases align to TRBD2. Input material: peripheral blood. The TCR comes from a man in his 60s with active COVID-19. The CDR3 sequence: CASSSTGGPGSEQYF. The CDR3 DNA reads TGTGCCAGCAGCTCTACGGGAGGGCCAGGTTCGGAGCAGTACTTC.